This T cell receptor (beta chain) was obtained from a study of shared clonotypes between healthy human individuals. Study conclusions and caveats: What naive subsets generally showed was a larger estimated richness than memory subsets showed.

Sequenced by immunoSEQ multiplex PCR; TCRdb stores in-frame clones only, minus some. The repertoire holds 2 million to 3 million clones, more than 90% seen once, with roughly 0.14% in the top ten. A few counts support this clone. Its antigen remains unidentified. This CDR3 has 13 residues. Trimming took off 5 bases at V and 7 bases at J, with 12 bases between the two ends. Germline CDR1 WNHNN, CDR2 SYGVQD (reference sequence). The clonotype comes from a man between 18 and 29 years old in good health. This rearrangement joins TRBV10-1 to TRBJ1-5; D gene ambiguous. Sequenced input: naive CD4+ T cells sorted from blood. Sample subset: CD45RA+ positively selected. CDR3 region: CASSPTLGQPQHF. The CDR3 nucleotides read TGCGCCAGCAGTCCCACACTAGGGCAGCCCCAGCATTTT.